This T cell receptor (beta chain) was sequenced in a study of cytomegalovirus exposure and HLA in healthy donors. This PCR relied on a set of 60 Vbeta primers and 13 Jbeta primers. Profiled with immunoSEQ multiplex PCR; TCRdb holds only in-frame clones, not every one. Here the sample spans 150,000 to 200,000 clones, 75% to 80% being singletons. Turning to this clone: Antigen specificity is unknown.

Study results and limitations: Presence/absence analyses assumed roughly uniform sequencing depth across donors, which may not hold.

Specimen: PBMCs. This TCR was recovered from a man aged 50 or older in good health and CMV-seropositive.

The CDR3 region has the DNA TGTGCCAGCAGCTTCGTCGACAGGGGGCTGTTGGAGACCCAGTACTTC. Amino acid sequence: CASSFVDRGLLETQYF. This chain links TRBV11-2 with TRBJ2-5; 10 bases agree with TRBD1. Germline values: CDR1 SGHAT, CDR2 FQNNGV. This CDR3 is built from 16 residues. V lost 3 bases and J lost 5; bases outside the gene matches: 9.